The clone carrying this T cell receptor beta chain was recorded once. The V end lost 10 bases, the J end lost 4 bases, and 16 bases lay between the germline ends. The CDR3 sequence is 14 residues long. CDR1 is SNHLY, CDR2 FYNNEI, per germline. The assay was immunoSEQ multiplex PCR, and TCRdb's table has in-frame clones only and misses some. The table has over 55,000 clones, around 83% seen once. These data originate in a study of OX40 agonist ivuxolimab in advanced cancers. The wider study: Intravenous ivuxolimab at 0.01 to 10 mg/kg was given to patients every 2 weeks. Three patients got partial responses; one had hepatocellular carcinoma and two had cutaneous melanoma.

The specimen comprised CD4+ or CD8+ T cells sorted from blood, sampled in a trial of the OX40 agonist ivuxolimab. This chain joins TRBV2 and TRBJ2-2; unclear D gene. The receptor's source is an adult with an advanced solid tumor such as melanoma, head and neck, liver or kidney cancer. CDR3 in DNA: TGTGCCAACCGTCTTACCGGGCCCACCGGGGAGCTGTTTTTT. Translation: CANRLTGPTGELFF.